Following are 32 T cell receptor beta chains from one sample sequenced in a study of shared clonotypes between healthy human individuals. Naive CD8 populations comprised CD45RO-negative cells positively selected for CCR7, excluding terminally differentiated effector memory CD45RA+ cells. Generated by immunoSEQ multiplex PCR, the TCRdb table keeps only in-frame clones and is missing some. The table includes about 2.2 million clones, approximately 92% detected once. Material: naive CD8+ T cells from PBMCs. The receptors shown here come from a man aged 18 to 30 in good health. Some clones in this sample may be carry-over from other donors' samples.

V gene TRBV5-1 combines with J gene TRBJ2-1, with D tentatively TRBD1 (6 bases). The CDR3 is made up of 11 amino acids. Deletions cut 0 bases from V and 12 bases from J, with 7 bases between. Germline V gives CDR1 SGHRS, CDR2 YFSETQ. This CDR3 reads CASSLEGGQFF. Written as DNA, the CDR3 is TGCGCCAGCAGCTTGGAAGGGGGGCAGTTCTTC.

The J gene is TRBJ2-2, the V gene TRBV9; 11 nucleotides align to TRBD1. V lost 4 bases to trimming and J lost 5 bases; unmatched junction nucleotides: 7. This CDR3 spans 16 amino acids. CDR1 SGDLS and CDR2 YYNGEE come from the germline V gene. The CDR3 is CASSREGTGGTGELFF. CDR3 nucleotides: TGTGCCAGCAGCAGAGAGGGGACAGGGGGTACCGGGGAGCTGTTTTTT.

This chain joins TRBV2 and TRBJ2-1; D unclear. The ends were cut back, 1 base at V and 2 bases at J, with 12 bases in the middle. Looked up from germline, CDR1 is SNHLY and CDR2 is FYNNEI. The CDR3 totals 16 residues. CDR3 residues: CASSEGQSLPYNEQFF. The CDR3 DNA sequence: TGTGCCAGCAGTGAAGGGCAGTCACTCCCCTACAATGAGCAGTTCTTC.

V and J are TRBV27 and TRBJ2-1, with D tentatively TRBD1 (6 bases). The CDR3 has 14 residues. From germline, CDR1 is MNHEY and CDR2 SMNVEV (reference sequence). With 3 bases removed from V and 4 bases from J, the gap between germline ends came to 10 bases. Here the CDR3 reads CASSFGTPYNEQFF. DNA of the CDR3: TGTGCCAGCAGTTTCGGGACACCTTACAATGAGCAGTTCTTC.

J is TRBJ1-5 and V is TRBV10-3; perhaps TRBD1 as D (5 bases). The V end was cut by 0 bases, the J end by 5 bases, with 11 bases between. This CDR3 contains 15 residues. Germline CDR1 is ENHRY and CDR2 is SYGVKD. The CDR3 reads CAISESPGHDQPQHF. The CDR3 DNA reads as TGTGCCATCAGTGAGTCTCCAGGGCACGATCAGCCCCAGCATTTT.

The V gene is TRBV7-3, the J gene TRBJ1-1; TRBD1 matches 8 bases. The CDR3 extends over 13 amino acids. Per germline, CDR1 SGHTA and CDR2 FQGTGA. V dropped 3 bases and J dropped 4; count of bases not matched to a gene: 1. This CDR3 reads CASSFRGPTEAFF. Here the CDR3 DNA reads TGTGCCAGCAGCTTCAGGGGGCCCACTGAAGCTTTCTTT. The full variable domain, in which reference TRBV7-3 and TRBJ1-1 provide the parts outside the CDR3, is GAGVSQTPSNKVTEKGKYVELRCDPISGHTALYWYRQSLGQGPEFLIYFQGTGAADDSGLPNDRFFAVRPEGSVSTLKIQRTERGDSAVYLCASSFRGPTEAFFGQGTRLTVV.

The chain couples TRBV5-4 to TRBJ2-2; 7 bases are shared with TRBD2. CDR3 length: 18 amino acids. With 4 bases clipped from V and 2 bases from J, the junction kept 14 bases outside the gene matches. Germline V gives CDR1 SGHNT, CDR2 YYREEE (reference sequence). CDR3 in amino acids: CASSPRGAGLINTGELFF. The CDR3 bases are TGTGCCAGCAGCCCGAGAGGAGCGGGGTTAATTAACACCGGGGAGCTGTTTTTT.

CDR3 residues: CASRGKWSLVDTIYF. DNA for the CDR3: TGTGCCAGCAGGGGGAAATGGAGTTTAGTTGACACCATATATTTT. This sequence joins TRBV6-6 and TRBJ1-3; the D is unclear. The length of the CDR3 is 15 residues. Germline V CDR1 and CDR2: MNHNY, SVGAGI (reference sequence). Between the trimmed V and J ends, which lost 6 bases and 8 bases, there was a span of 20 bases.

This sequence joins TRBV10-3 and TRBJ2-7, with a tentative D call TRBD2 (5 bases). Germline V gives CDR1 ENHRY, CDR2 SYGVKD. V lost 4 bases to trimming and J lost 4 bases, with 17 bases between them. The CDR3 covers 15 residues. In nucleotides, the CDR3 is TGTGCCATCAGTGCGGGCCCGGGGTCGGGTTACGAGCAGTACTTC. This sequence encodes CAISAGPGSGYEQYF.

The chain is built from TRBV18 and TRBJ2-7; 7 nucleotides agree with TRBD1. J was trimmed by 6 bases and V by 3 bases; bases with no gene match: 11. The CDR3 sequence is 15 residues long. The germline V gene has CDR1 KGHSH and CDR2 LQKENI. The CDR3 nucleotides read TGTGCCAGCTCACCCGTGAGACAGGGAAATGGCGAGCAGTACTTC. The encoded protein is CASSPVRQGNGEQYF.

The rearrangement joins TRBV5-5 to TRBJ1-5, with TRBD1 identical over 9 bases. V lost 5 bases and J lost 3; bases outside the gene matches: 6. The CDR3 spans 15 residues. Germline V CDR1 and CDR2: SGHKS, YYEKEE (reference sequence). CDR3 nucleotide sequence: TGTGCCAGCAGTCCTCGGACAGGGGTCAATCAGCCCCAGCATTTT. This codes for CASSPRTGVNQPQHF.

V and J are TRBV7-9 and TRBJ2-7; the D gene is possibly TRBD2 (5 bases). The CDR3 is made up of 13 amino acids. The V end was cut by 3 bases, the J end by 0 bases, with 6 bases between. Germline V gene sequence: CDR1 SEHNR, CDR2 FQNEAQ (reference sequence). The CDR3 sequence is CASSFGLSYEQYF. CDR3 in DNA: TGTGCCAGCAGCTTTGGACTCTCCTACGAGCAGTACTTC.

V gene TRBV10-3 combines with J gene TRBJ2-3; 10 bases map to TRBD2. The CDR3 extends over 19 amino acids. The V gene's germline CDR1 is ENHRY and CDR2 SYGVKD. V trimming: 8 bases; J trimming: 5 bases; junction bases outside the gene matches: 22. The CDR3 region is CAIGQWGKTTSGTGDTQYF. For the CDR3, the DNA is TGTGCCATCGGCCAATGGGGAAAAACCACTAGCGGGACCGGAGATACGCAGTATTTT.

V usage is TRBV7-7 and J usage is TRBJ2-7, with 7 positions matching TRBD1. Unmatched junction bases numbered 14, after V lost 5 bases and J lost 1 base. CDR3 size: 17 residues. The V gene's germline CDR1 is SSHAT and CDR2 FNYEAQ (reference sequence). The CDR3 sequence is CASSPLVWDRESYEQYF. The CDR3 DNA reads TGTGCCAGCAGCCCTCTCGTGTGGGACAGAGAATCCTACGAGCAGTACTTC.

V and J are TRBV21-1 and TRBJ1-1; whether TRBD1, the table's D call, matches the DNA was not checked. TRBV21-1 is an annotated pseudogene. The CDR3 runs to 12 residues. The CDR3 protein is CASKGGNTEAFF. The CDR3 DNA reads TGTGCCAGCAAAGGGGGGAACACTGAAGCTTTCTTT.

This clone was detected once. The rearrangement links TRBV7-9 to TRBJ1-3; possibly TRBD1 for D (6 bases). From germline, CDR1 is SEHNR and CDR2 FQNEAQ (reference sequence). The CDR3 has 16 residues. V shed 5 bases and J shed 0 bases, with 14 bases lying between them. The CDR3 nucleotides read TGTGCCAGCAGCCCCCTAGACAGGACCTCTGGAAACACCATATATTTT. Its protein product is CASSPLDRTSGNTIYF.

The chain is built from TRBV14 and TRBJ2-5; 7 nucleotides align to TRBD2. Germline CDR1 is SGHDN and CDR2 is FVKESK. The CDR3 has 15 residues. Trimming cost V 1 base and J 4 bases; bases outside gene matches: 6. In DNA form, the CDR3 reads TGTGCCAGCAGCCAAGGGGGGGGATTCAGAGAGACCCAGTACTTC. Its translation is CASSQGGGFRETQYF.

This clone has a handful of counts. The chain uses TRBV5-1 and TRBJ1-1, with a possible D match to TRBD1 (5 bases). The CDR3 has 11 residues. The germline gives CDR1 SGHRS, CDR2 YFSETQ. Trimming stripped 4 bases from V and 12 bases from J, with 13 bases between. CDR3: CASSVGTVTFF. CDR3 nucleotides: TGCGCCAGCAGCGTCGGGACGGTAACTTTCTTT. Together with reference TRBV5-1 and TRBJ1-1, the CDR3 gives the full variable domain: KAGVTQTPRYLIKTRGQQVTLSCSPISGHRSVSWYQQTPGQGLQFLFEYFSETQRNKGNFPGRFSGRQFSNSRSEMNVSTLELGDSALYLCASSVGTVTFFGQGTRLTVV.

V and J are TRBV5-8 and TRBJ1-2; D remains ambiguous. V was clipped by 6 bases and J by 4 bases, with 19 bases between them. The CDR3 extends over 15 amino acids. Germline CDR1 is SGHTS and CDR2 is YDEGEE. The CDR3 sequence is CASTQRSRLSYGYTF. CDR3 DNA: TGTGCCAGCACGCAACGCTCAAGGCTCAGCTATGGCTACACCTTC.

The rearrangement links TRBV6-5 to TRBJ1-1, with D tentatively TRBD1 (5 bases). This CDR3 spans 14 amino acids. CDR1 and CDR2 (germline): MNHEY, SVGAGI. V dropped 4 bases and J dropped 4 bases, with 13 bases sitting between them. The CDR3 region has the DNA TGTGCCAGCAGTTCTGACGGCGGGGCCACTGAAGCTTTCTTT. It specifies CASSSDGGATEAFF.

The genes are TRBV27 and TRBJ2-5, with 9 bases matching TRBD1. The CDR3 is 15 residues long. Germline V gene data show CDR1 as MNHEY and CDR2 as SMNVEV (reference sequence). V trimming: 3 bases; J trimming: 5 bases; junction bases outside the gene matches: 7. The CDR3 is CASSLGTGGRETQYF. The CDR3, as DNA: TGTGCCAGCAGTTTGGGAACAGGGGGCCGGGAGACCCAGTACTTC.

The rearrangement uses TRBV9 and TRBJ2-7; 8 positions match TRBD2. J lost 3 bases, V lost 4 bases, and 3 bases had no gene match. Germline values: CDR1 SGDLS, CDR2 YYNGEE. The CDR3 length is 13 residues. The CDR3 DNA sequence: TGTGCCAGCAGCATAACTAGCGGCTACGAGCAGTACTTC. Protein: CASSITSGYEQYF.

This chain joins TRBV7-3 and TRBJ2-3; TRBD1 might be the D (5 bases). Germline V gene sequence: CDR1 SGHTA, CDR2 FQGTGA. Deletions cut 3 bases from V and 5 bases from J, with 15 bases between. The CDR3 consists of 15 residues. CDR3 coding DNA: TGTGCCAGCAGCTTTACAGTCAGGGCTGGAGATACGCAGTATTTT. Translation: CASSFTVRAGDTQYF.

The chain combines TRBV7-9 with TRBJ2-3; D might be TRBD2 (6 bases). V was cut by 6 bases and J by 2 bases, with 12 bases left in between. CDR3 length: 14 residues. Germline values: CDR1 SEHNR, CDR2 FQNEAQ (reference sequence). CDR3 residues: CASRGAGPTDTQYF. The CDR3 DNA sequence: TGTGCCAGCAGAGGGGCGGGACCCACAGATACGCAGTATTTT.

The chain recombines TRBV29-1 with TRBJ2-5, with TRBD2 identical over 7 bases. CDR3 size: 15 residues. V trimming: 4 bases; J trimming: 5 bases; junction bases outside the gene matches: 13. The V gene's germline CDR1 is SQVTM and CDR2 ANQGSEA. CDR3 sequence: CSVGASGGKGETQYF. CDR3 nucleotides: TGCAGCGTTGGGGCTAGCGGAGGGAAGGGGGAGACCCAGTACTTC.

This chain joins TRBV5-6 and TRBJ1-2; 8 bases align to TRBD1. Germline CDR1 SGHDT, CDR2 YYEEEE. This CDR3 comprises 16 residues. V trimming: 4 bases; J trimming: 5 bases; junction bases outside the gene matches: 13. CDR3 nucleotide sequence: TGTGCCAGCAGCCCCCGGACAGGGAAGGTCGGATATGGCTACACCTTC. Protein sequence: CASSPRTGKVGYGYTF.

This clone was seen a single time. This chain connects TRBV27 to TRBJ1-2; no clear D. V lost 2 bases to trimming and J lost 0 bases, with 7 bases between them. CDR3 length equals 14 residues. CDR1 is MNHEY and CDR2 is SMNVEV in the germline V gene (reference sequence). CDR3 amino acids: CASSLKGANYGYTF. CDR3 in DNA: TGTGCCAGCAGTTTAAAGGGAGCTAACTATGGCTACACCTTC.

This CDR3 reads CATMAPPSYEQYF. The CDR3 DNA reads TGTGCCACCATGGCGCCCCCCTCCTACGAGCAGTACTTC. This chain joins TRBV6-6 and TRBJ2-7; D is unclear. This CDR3 has 13 amino acids. V gave up 10 bases and J gave up 0 bases, with 13 bases separating them. From germline, CDR1 is MNHNY and CDR2 SVGAGI (reference sequence).

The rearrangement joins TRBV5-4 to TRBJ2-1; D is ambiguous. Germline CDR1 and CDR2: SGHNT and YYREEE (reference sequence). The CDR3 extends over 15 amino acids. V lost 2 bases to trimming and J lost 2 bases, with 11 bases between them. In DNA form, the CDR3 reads TGTGCCAGCAGCTTCGAGGCAGAGACCTACAATGAGCAGTTCTTC. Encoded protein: CASSFEAETYNEQFF.

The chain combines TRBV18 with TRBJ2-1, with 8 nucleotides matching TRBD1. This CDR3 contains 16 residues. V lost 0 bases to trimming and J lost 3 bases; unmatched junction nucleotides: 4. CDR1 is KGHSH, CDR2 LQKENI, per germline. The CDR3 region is CASSPPDRGNYNEQFF. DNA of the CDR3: TGTGCCAGCTCACCACCAGACAGGGGAAACTACAATGAGCAGTTCTTC. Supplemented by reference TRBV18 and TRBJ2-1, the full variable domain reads NAGVMQNPRHLVRRRGQEARLRCSPMKGHSHVYWYRQLPEEGLKFMVYLQKENIIDESGMPKERFSAEFPKEGPSILRIQQVVRGDSAAYFCASSPPDRGNYNEQFFGPGTRLTVL.

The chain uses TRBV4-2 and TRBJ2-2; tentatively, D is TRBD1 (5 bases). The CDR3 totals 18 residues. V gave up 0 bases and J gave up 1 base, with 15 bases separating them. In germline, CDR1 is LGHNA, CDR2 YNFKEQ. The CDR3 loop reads CASSQDPQRTLNTGELFF. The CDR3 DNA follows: TGTGCCAGCAGCCAAGATCCCCAACGGACACTGAACACCGGGGAGCTGTTTTTT.

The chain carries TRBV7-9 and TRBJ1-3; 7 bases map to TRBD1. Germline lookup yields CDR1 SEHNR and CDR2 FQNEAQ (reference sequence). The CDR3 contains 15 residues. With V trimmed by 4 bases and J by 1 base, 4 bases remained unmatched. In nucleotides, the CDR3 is TGTGCCAGCAGCTCGACAGGGATGTCTGGAAACACCATATATTTT. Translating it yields CASSSTGMSGNTIYF.